This T cell receptor (beta chain) was captured in a study of cytomegalovirus exposure and HLA in healthy donors. The study, taken as a whole, reports: Later analysis reportedly placed an Asian-associated ancestry cluster below the roughly 680-donor mean in N-insertions.

Germline CDR1 SGHNT, CDR2 YYREEE (reference sequence). This CDR3 comprises 12 residues. Trimming left V 4 bases short and J 9 bases short, with 11 bases between. To note about this clone: What it binds is not known.

PCR primers comprised 60 Vbeta and 13 Jbeta primers. Profiling relied on immunoSEQ multiplex PCR, and the TCRdb table lists in-frame clones only, not all of them. The sample table sets out 150,000 to 250,000 clones. Source material: PBMCs. The TCR was taken from a boy younger than 18 in good health and CMV-seronegative. The rearrangement uses TRBV5-4 and TRBJ2-1; the D gene is possibly TRBD2 (5 bases). The CDR3 protein is CASSPGWAEQFF. CDR3 sequence (DNA): TGTGCCAGCAGCCCGGGGTGGGCTGAGCAGTTCTTC.